Shown below are 5 T cell receptor beta chains from a single sample sequenced in a study of T-cell reconstitution after alpha-beta-depleted transplantation in children. This sample's TCRbeta library carried unique molecular identifier barcodes. TCRdb reanalysed the PCR reads using MiXCR and keeps one entry per CDR3 protein. The sample lists some 590,000 distinct CDR3 sequences, under 12% occurring once. The material was PBMCs from the stem cell graft donor, obtained from the stem cell graft. The receptor set was obtained from a human donor who donated a stem cell graft to a child with acute myeloid leukemia.

This clonotype was detected a few times. This may stem from a read error, because a much larger clone lies one nucleotide away. J is TRBJ2-7 and V is TRBV7-2; D remains ambiguous. This CDR3 has 12 amino acids. Germline V CDR1 and CDR2: SGHTA, FQGNSA. Trimming took off 1 base at V and 6 bases at J, with 7 bases between the two ends. The CDR3 DNA is TGTGCCAGCAGCTTAGAATGGGGCGAGCAGTACTTC. This codes for CASSLEWGEQYF.

There are many counts of this clonotype. The gene calls are TRBV12-3 or TRBV12-4 and TRBJ2-3, with D uncertain. The CDR3 has 14 residues. V dropped 2 bases and J dropped 0 bases, with 6 bases sitting between them. DNA of the CDR3: TGTGCCAGCAGTTTACAACTTAGCACAGATACGCAGTATTTT. Amino acids: CASSLQLSTDTQYF.

V usage is TRBV5-1 and J usage is TRBJ2-5; the match to TRBD2 covers 9 bases. Germline CDR1 reads SGHRS; CDR2 reads YFSETQ. This CDR3 is built from 13 residues. The J segment lost 4 bases and the V segment lost 4 bases, leaving 2 bases of the junction unmatched. The DNA of the CDR3 is TGCGCCAGCAGCGCGGGAGGGGGAGAGACCCAGTACTTC. Its protein is CASSAGGGETQYF.

The chain has TRBV6-2 or TRBV6-3 and TRBJ1-5, with D perhaps TRBD1 (5 bases). The CDR3 spans 14 residues. Trimming removed 8 bases at V and 5 bases at J, with 16 bases between. Germline V gene lookup returns CDR1 MNHEY and CDR2 SVGEGT. For the CDR3, the DNA is TGTGCCAGCGGGGACGGAGGGAAGCATCAGCCCCAGCATTTT. Its translation: CASGDGGKHQPQHF.

This clonotype came up many times. This chain connects TRBV28 to TRBJ2-1, with a tentative D call TRBD1 (6 bases). The ends were cut back, 5 bases at V and 7 bases at J, with 15 bases in the middle. The CDR3 length is 14 residues. The germline gives CDR1 MDHEN, CDR2 SYDVKM. The CDR3, as DNA: TGTGCCAGCAGTCGCTCCCCAGGGGAGAATGAGCAGTTCTTC. This encodes CASSRSPGENEQFF.